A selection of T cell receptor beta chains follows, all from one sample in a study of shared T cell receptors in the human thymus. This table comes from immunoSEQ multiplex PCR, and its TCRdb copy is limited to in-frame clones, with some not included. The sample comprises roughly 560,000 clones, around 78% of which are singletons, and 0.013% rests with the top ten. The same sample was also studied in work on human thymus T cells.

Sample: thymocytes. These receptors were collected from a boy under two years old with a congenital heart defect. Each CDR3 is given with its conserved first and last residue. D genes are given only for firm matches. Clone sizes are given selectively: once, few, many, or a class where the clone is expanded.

CDR3: CASEKRASGGYEQYF
DNA: TGTGCCAGCGAAAAGCGGGCTAGCGGGGGCTACGAGCAGTACTTC
J: TRBJ2-7
D: TRBD2
size: -
V: TRBV7-2

CDR3: CASCREASYNEQFF
DNA: TGTGCCAGCTGCCGAGAGGCCTCCTACAATGAGCAGTTCTTC
J: TRBJ2-1
D: -
size: -
V: TRBV5-6

CDR3: CASSEGAQGNEKLFF
DNA: TGTGCCAGCAGTGAAGGAGCACAGGGAAATGAAAAACTGTTTTTT
J: TRBJ1-4
D: -
size: few
V: TRBV2

CDR3: CASSQVSIPGLRYEQYF
DNA: TGTGCCAGCAGCCAAGTTTCCATACCGGGACTTCGCTACGAGCAGTACTTC
J: TRBJ2-7
D: -
size: few
V: TRBV14

CDR3: CASSSSFAGLAQGQFF
DNA: TGCGCCAGCAGCTCCTCCTTCGCGGGACTAGCACAAGGGCAGTTCTTC
J: TRBJ2-1
D: TRBD2
size: once
V: TRBV5-1

CDR3: CASSQWALTYEQYF
DNA: TGCGCCAGCAGCCAATGGGCACTTACCTACGAGCAGTACTTC
J: TRBJ2-7
D: -
size: -
V: TRBV4-1

CDR3: CASSYPTGVGETQYF
DNA: TGTGCCAGCAGCTACCCCACGGGAGTGGGAGAGACCCAGTACTTC
J: TRBJ2-5
D: -
size: -
V: TRBV7-8

CDR3: CASGESSGINEQFF
DNA: TGTGCCAGTGGAGAGTCTAGCGGGATTAATGAGCAGTTCTTC
J: TRBJ2-1
D: TRBD2
size: few
V: TRBV27

CDR3: CASSYSGGGNTIYF
DNA: TGTGCCAGCAGTTACTCCGGGGGGGGAAACACCATATATTTT
J: TRBJ1-3
D: -
size: -
V: TRBV6-5

CDR3: CASSILATPHEQYF
DNA: TGCGCCAGCAGCATACTAGCTACCCCCCACGAGCAGTACTTC
J: TRBJ2-7
D: -
size: -
V: TRBV5-1

CDR3: CASSHSRGGKRSSYEQYF
DNA: TGTGCCAGCAGCCATTCTCGGGGGGGGAAGAGGTCCTCCTACGAGCAGTACTTC
J: TRBJ2-7
D: TRBD2
size: -
V: TRBV7-9

CDR3: CASSLGQARKNYGYTF
DNA: TGTGCCAGCAGTCTGGGGCAGGCCCGGAAGAACTATGGCTACACCTTC
J: TRBJ1-2
D: -
size: few
V: TRBV7-2

CDR3: CAWSLNGGAGNTIYF
DNA: TGTGCCTGGAGCCTTAACGGGGGGGCGGGAAACACCATATATTTT
J: TRBJ1-3
D: -
size: few
V: TRBV30

CDR3: CASSVVGTGAEQYF
DNA: TGTGCCAGCAGCGTAGTTGGGACAGGGGCCGAGCAGTACTTC
J: TRBJ2-7
D: TRBD1
size: -
V: TRBV9

CDR3: CASSVAGGLAGETQYF
DNA: TGTGCCAGCAGCGTAGCGGGAGGACTAGCAGGGGAGACCCAGTACTTC
J: TRBJ2-5
D: TRBD2
size: -
V: TRBV9

CDR3: CASSLYRGHDRVNTGELFF
DNA: TGCGCCAGCAGCTTATACCGAGGTCATGACAGGGTAAACACCGGGGAGCTGTTTTTT
J: TRBJ2-2
D: TRBD1
size: few
V: TRBV5-1

CDR3: CASSLGALDPARPCEQYF
DNA: TGCGCCAGCAGCCTTGGGGCCCTCGACCCCGCAAGGCCTTGCGAGCAGTACTTC
J: TRBJ2-7
D: -
size: -
V: TRBV4-3

CDR3: CAWSVRTSGRASTDTQYF
DNA: TGTGCCTGGAGTGTACGTACTAGCGGGAGGGCTAGCACAGATACGCAGTATTTT
J: TRBJ2-3
D: TRBD2
size: -
V: TRBV30

CDR3: CASSLVGQRRRADTQYF
DNA: TGTGCCAGCAGCTTAGTGGGACAGCGGCGTAGAGCAGATACGCAGTATTTT
J: TRBJ2-3
D: TRBD1
size: -
V: TRBV7-2

CDR3: CATSNPSGRVLYNEQFF
DNA: TGTGCCACCAGCAATCCTAGCGGGAGGGTACTCTACAATGAGCAGTTCTTC
J: TRBJ2-1
D: TRBD2
size: -
V: TRBV15

CDR3: CASSRQGSQTQYF
DNA: TGTGCCAGCAGCCGACAGGGGTCCCAGACCCAGTACTTC
J: TRBJ2-5
D: TRBD1
size: -
V: TRBV14

CDR3: CATSREGGLAEKFYEQYF
DNA: TGTGCCACCAGCAGAGAAGGCGGACTAGCGGAAAAATTCTACGAGCAGTACTTC
J: TRBJ2-7
D: TRBD2
size: few
V: TRBV15

CDR3: CASSKVTTLYF
DNA: TGTGCCAGCAGCAAAGTGACTACCTTGTACTTC
J: TRBJ2-7
D: -
size: -
V: TRBV21-1

CDR3: CASSKVASGFPNEQYF
DNA: TGTGCCAGCTCAAAGGTGGCTAGCGGATTCCCTAACGAGCAGTACTTC
J: TRBJ2-7
D: TRBD2
size: -
V: TRBV18

CDR3: CASRPPGQVKPQHF
DNA: TGTGCCAGCAGACCGCCAGGGCAAGTGAAGCCCCAGCATTTT
J: TRBJ1-5
D: -
size: -
V: TRBV6-1

CDR3: CASSLEAGYNQPQHF
DNA: TGTGCCAGCAGCTTAGAGGCAGGGTATAATCAGCCCCAGCATTTT
J: TRBJ1-5
D: -
size: -
V: TRBV7-2

CDR3: CASSQADRREDTQYF
DNA: TGTGCCAGCAGCCAGGCGGACAGAAGGGAAGATACGCAGTATTTT
J: TRBJ2-3
D: -
size: few
V: TRBV14

CDR3: CASSPLRDRGLYEQYF
DNA: TGTGCCAGCAGCCCCCTCCGGGACAGGGGGCTGTACGAGCAGTACTTC
J: TRBJ2-7
D: TRBD1
size: -
V: TRBV14

CDR3: CATRLPGGQGEEKLFF
DNA: TGTGCCACCAGGCTCCCAGGGGGGCAAGGGGAGGAAAAACTGTTTTTT
J: TRBJ1-4
D: TRBD1
size: once
V: TRBV15

CDR3: CASSDRRAVLLTEDYEQYF
DNA: TGCGCCAGCAGCGATCGACGTGCGGTGCTGCTAACTGAAGACTACGAGCAGTACTTC
J: TRBJ2-7
D: -
size: -
V: TRBV10-1

CDR3: CASSQGPGLAQETQYF
DNA: TGCGCCAGCAGCCAGGGCCCCGGACTAGCGCAAGAGACCCAGTACTTC
J: TRBJ2-5
D: TRBD2
size: -
V: TRBV4-1

CDR3: CASRITGEQFF
DNA: TGTGCCAGCAGGATCACCGGTGAGCAGTTCTTC
J: TRBJ2-1
D: -
size: -
V: TRBV11-1

CDR3: CASSQETHRDGNNEQFF
DNA: TGTGCCAGCAGCCAAGAGACGCACAGGGACGGCAACAATGAGCAGTTCTTC
J: TRBJ2-1
D: -
size: few
V: TRBV14

CDR3: CASSGPRDNEQFF
DNA: TGTGCCAGCAGCGGCCCCCGGGATAATGAGCAGTTCTTC
J: TRBJ2-1
D: -
size: -
V: TRBV5-4

CDR3: CSARGWTGNTEAFF
DNA: TGCAGCGCACGAGGATGGACAGGGAACACTGAAGCTTTCTTT
J: TRBJ1-1
D: TRBD1
size: -
V: TRBV29-1

CDR3: CASSSSSSPTEQFF
DNA: TGCGCCAGCAGCTCCTCTAGCTCCCCAACGGAGCAGTTCTTC
J: TRBJ2-1
D: -
size: few
V: TRBV5-1

CDR3: CASSPPPGPNYGYTF
DNA: TGTGCCAGTAGTCCCCCGCCAGGGCCTAACTATGGCTACACCTTC
J: TRBJ1-2
D: -
size: once
V: TRBV19

CDR3: CASSGPDTQYF
DNA: TGTGCCAGCAGCGGTCCTGATACGCAGTATTTT
J: TRBJ2-3
D: -
size: -
V: TRBV27

CDR3: CASCRDSRSEQFF
DNA: TGTGCCAGCTGCCGGGACTCTAGGAGTGAGCAGTTCTTC
J: TRBJ2-1
D: -
size: -
V: TRBV25-1

CDR3: CASSSAPPLVGGSEQYF
DNA: TGTGCCAGCAGCTCGGCCCCCCCCTTGGTGGGAGGGAGCGAGCAGTACTTC
J: TRBJ2-7
D: TRBD2
size: -
V: TRBV7-9